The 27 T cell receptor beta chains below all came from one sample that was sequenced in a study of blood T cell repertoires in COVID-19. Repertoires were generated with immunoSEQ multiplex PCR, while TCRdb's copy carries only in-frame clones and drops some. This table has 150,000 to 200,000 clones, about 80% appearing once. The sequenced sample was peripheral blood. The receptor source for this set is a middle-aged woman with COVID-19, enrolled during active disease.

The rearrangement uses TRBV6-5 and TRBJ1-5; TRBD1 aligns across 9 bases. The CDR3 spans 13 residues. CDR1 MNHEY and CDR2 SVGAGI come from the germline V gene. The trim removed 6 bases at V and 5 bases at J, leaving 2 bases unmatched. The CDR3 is CASRRTGDQPQHF. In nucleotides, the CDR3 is TGTGCCAGCAGGCGGACAGGGGATCAGCCCCAGCATTTT.

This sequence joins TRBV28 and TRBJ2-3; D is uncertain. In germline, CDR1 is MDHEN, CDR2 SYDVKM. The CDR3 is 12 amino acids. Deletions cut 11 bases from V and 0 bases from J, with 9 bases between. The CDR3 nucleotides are TGTGCCGCCTCGAGAAGCACAGATACGCAGTATTTT. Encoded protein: CAASRSTDTQYF.

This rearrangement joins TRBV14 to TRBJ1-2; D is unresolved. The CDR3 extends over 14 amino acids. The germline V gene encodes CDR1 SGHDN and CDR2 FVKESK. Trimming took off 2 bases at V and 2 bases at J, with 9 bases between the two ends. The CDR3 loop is CASSQTGGNYGYTF. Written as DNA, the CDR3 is TGTGCCAGCAGCCAAACGGGAGGGAACTATGGCTACACCTTC.

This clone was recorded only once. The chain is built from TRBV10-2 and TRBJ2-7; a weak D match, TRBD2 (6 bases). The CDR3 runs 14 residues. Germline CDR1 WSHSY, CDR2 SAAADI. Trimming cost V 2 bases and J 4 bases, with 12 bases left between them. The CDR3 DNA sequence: TGCGCCAGCAGTGAGGGGGCAGGGAGGTACGAGCAGTACTTC. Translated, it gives CASSEGAGRYEQYF.

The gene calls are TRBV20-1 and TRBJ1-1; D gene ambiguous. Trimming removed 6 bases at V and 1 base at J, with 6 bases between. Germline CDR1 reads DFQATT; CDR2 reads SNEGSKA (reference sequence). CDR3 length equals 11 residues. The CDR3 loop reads CSAPGNTEAFF. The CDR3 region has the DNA TGCAGTGCCCCGGGGAACACTGAAGCTTTCTTT.

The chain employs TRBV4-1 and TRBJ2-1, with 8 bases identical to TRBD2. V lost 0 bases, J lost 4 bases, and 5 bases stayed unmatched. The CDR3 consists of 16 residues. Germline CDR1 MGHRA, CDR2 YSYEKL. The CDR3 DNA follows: TGCGCCAGCAGCCAAGAGGGAATAGCGGGATACAATGAGCAGTTCTTC. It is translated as CASSQEGIAGYNEQFF.

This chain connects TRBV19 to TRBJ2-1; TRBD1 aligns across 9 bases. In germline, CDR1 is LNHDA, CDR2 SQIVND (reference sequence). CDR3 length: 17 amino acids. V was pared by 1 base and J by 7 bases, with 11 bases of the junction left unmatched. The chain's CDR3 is CASSIGGGTGRLNEQFF. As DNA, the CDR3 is TGTGCCAGTAGTATAGGAGGGGGGACAGGGCGGTTGAATGAGCAGTTCTTC. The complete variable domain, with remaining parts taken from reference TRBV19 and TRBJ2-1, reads DGGITQSPKYLFRKEGQNVTLSCEQNLNHDAMYWYRQDPGQGLRLIYYSQIVNDFQKGDIAEGYSVSREKKESFPLTVTSAQKNPTAFYLCASSIGGGTGRLNEQFFGPGTRLTVL.

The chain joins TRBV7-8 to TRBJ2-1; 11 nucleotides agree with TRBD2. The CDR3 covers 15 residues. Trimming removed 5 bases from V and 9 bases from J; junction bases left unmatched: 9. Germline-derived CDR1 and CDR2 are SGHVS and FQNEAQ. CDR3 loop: CASSPQTSGVIEQFF. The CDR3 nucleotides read TGTGCCAGCAGCCCCCAGACTAGCGGGGTAATTGAGCAGTTCTTC.

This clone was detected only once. The CDR3 DNA sequence: TGTGCCAGCAGTTTCGTCGGGGACAGTTGGAACACTGAAGCTTTCTTT. Protein product: CASSFVGDSWNTEAFF. The chain links TRBV28 to TRBJ1-1, with TRBD1 matching over 7 bases. Germline V gene lookup returns CDR1 MDHEN and CDR2 SYDVKM. The ends lost 3 bases at V and 1 base at J; junction bases unmatched: 8. CDR3 size: 16 residues.

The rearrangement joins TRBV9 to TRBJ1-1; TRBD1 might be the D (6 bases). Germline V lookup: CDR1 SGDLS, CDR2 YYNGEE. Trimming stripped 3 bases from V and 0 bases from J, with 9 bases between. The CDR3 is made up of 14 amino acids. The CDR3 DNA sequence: TGTGCCAGCAGCGCACAGGGCCTGAACACTGAAGCTTTCTTT. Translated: CASSAQGLNTEAFF. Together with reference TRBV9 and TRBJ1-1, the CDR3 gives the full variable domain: DSGVTQTPKHLITATGQRVTLRCSPRSGDLSVYWYQQSLDQGLQFLIQYYNGEERAKGNILERFSAQQFPDLHSELNLSSLELGDSALYFCASSAQGLNTEAFFGQGTRLTVV.

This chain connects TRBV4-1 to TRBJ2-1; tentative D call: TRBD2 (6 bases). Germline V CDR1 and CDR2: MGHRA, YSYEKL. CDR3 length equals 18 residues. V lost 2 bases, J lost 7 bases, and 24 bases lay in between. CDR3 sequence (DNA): TGCGCCAGCAGCCAACTACAAACGCGGGACGGCATTTTAAATGAGCAGTTCTTC. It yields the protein CASSQLQTRDGILNEQFF.

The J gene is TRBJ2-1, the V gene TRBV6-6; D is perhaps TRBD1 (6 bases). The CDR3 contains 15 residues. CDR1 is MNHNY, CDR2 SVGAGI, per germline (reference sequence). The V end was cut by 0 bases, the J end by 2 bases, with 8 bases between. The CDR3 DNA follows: TGTGCCAGCAGTTACTCGGCAGGGGCCTACAATGAGCAGTTCTTC. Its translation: CASSYSAGAYNEQFF.

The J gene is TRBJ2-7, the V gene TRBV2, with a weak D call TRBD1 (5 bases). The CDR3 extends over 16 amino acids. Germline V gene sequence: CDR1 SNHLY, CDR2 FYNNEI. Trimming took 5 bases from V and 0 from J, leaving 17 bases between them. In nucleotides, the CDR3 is TGTGCCAGCAGTTACCTAACTTCGACAGTCTCCTACGAGCAGTACTTC. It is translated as CASSYLTSTVSYEQYF.

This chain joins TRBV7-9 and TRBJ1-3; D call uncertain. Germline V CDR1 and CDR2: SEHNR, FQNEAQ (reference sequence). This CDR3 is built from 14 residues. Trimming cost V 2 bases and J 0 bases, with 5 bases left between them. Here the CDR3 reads CASSLTFSGNTIYF. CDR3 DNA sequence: TGTGCCAGCAGCTTAACTTTCTCTGGAAACACCATATATTTT.

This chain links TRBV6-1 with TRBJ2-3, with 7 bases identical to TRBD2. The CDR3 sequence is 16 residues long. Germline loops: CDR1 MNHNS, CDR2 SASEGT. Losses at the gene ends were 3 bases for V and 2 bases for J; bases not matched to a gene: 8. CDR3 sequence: CASSDPLAEFTDTQYF. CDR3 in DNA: TGTGCCAGCAGTGATCCCCTAGCGGAATTCACAGATACGCAGTATTTT.

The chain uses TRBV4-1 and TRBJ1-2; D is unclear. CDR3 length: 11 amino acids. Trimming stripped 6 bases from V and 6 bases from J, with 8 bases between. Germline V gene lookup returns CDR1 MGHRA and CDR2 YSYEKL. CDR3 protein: CASRRRDGYTF. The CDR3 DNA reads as TGCGCCAGCAGGAGGAGGGATGGCTACACCTTC.

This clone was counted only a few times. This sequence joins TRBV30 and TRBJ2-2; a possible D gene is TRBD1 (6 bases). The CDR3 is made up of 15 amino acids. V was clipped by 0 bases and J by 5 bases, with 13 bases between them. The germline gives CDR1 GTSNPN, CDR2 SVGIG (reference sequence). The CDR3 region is CAWSVGDILTGELFF. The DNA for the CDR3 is TGTGCCTGGAGTGTGGGGGACATCCTGACCGGGGAGCTGTTTTTT.

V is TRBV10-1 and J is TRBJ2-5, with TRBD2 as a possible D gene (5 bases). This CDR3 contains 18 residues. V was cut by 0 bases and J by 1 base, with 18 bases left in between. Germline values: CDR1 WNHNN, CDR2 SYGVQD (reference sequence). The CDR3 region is CASSESPLTRWSQETQYF. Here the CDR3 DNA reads TGCGCCAGCAGTGAGTCCCCTCTTACTAGGTGGTCCCAAGAGACCCAGTACTTC.

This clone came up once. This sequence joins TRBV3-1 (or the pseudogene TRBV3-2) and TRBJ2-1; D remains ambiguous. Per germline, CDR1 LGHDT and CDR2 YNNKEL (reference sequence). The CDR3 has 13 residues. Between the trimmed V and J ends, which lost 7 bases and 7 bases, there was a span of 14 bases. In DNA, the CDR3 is TGTGCCAGCACCACAGCCAATATAAATGAGCAGTTCTTC. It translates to CASTTANINEQFF.

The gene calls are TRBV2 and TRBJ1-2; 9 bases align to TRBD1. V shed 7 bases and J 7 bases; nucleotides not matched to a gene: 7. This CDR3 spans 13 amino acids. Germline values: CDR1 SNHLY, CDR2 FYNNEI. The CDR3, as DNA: TGTGCCAGCATAATGGACAGGGGAAGTGGCTACACCTTC. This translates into CASIMDRGSGYTF.

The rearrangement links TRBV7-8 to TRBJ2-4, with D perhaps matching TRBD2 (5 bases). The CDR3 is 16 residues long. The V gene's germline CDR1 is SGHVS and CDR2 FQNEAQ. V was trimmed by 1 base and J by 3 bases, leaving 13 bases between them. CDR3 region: CASSLGGEGGKNIQYF. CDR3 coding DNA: TGTGCCAGCAGCTTAGGTGGAGAGGGTGGCAAAAACATTCAGTACTTC.

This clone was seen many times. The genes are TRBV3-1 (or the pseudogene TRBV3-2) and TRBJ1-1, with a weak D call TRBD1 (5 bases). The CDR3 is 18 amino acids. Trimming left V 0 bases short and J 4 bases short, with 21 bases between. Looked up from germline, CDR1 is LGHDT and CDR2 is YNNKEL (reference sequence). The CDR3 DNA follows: TGTGCCAGCAGCCAAGATGGGTGGGGGGGTAAACTTGCCACTGAAGCTTTCTTT. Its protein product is CASSQDGWGGKLATEAFF.

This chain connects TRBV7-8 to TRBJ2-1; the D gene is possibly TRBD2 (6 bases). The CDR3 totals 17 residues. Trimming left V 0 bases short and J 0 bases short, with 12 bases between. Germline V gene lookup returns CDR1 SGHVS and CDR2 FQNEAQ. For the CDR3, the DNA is TGTGCCAGCAGCTTAGCGGGGGGTCGAAGCTCCTACAATGAGCAGTTCTTC. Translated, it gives CASSLAGGRSSYNEQFF.

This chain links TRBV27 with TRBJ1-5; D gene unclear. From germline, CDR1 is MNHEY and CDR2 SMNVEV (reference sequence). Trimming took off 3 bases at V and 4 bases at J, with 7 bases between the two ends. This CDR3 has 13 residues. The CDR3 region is CASSFSTNQPQHF. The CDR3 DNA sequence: TGTGCCAGCAGTTTTTCGACTAATCAGCCCCAGCATTTT.

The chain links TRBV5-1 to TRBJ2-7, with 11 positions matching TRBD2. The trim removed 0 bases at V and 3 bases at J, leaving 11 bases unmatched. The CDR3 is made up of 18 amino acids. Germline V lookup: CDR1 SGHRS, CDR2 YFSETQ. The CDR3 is CASSLGSGRAPGFYEQYF. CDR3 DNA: TGCGCCAGCAGCTTGGGTAGCGGGAGGGCCCCTGGATTCTACGAGCAGTACTTC.

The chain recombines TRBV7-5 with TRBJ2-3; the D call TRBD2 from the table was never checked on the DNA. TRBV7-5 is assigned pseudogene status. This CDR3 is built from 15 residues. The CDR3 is CVRSFRGGTTDTQYF. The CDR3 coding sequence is TGTGTCAGAAGCTTCCGCGGGGGGACCACAGATACGCAGTATTTT.

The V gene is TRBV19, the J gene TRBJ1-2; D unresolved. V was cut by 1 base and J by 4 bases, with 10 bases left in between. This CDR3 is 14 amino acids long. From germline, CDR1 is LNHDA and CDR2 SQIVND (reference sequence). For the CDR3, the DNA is TGTGCCAGTAGTATAGGAGGGATCGGCTATGGCTACACCTTC. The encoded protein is CASSIGGIGYGYTF.